This T cell receptor beta chain was sequenced for a study of T cell changes during pregnancy in multiple sclerosis. Assay used: immunoSEQ multiplex PCR; TCRdb lists only in-frame clones, some missing. The sample has approximately 130,000 clones, around 97% seen once; the top ten hold 0.44%. The CDR3 is 16 amino acids. Germline lookup yields CDR1 MNHNY and CDR2 SVGAGI (reference sequence). Trimming stripped 4 bases from V and 0 bases from J, with 13 bases between. The clonotype originates from a female donor with multiple sclerosis, enrolled in a pregnancy study. The J gene is TRBJ1-3, the V gene TRBV6-6, with D tentatively TRBD1 (5 bases). This specimen consisted of peripheral blood, obtained after pregnancy. The CDR3 DNA reads as TGTGCCAGCAGTTGGGGGGAGCCCTCCTCTGGAAACACCATATATTTT. It is translated as CASSWGEPSSGNTIYF.